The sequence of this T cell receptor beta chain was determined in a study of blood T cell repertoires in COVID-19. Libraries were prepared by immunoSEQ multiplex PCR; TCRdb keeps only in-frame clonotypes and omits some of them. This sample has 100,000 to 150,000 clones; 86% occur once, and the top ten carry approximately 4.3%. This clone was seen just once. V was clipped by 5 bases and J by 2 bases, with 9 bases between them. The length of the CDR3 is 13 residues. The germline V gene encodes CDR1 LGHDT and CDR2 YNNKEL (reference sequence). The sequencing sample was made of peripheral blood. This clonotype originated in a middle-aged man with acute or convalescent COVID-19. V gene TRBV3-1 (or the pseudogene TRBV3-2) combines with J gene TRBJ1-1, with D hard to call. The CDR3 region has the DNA TGTGCCAGCAGCGTCAGACTAAACACTGAAGCTTTCTTT. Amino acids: CASSVRLNTEAFF.